Below are 25 T cell receptor beta chains sequenced from a single sample in a study of blood T cell repertoires in COVID-19. Clones were sequenced by immunoSEQ multiplex PCR, and TCRdb holds only the in-frame ones, with some missing. The data show 250,000 to 350,000 clones, more than 90% seen once. Source material: PBMCs or T cells enriched from blood (not recorded which). The receptors stem from a man between 60 and 75 years old who had recovered from COVID-19.

This chain connects TRBV13 to TRBJ1-1; D may be TRBD1 (5 bases). Germline loops: CDR1 PRHDT, CDR2 FYEKMQ (reference sequence). The ends were cut back, 5 bases at V and 1 base at J, with 11 bases in the middle. The CDR3 is made up of 14 amino acids. CDR3 loop: CASSRGGKNTEAFF. The CDR3 DNA sequence: TGTGCCAGCAGCCGTGGGGGGAAGAACACTGAAGCTTTCTTT.

Only one count was recorded for this clone. The rearrangement uses TRBV2 and TRBJ2-2, with no clear D. Between the trimmed V and J ends, which lost 7 bases and 2 bases, there was a span of 8 bases. CDR3 size: 13 residues. Germline V lookup: CDR1 SNHLY, CDR2 FYNNEI. The CDR3 DNA follows: TGTGCCAGCATAAGGAGAAACACCGGGGAGCTGTTTTTT. It specifies CASIRRNTGELFF. Filled out from reference TRBV2 and TRBJ2-2, the complete variable domain reads EPEVTQTPSHQVTQMGQEVILRCVPISNHLYFYWYRQILGQKVEFLVSFYNNEISEKSEIFDDQFSVERPDGSNFTLKIRSTKLEDSAMYFCASIRRNTGELFFGEGSRLTVL.

This clone was detected only once. The genes are TRBV4-3 and TRBJ1-1; a possible D gene is TRBD1 (5 bases). The V gene's germline CDR1 is LGHNA and CDR2 YSLEER. V lost 4 bases and J 4 bases, leaving 25 bases between the germline ends. The CDR3 sequence is 18 residues long. The CDR3 is CASSPNSGTARMGTEAFF. CDR3 sequence (DNA): TGCGCCAGCAGCCCTAACTCCGGGACTGCAAGGATGGGCACTGAAGCTTTCTTT.

The chain recombines TRBV6-5 with TRBJ2-2; a possible D gene is TRBD1 (6 bases). The CDR3 consists of 14 residues. V lost 6 bases and J 5 bases, leaving 13 bases between the germline ends. Germline V gives CDR1 MNHEY, CDR2 SVGAGI. The DNA for the CDR3 is TGTGCCAGCAGGGTGGGGGCGCTTACCGGGGAGCTGTTTTTT. Protein: CASRVGALTGELFF.

Note on this clone: The sample contains more than one DNA sequence encoding this CDR3. The chain uses TRBV5-1 and TRBJ2-3, with 12 bases aligning to TRBD1. Looked up from germline, CDR1 is SGHRS and CDR2 is YFSETQ. There are 15 residues in the CDR3. Trimming took 4 bases from V and 4 from J; bases not matched to a gene: 4. In nucleotides, the CDR3 is TGCGCCAGCAGCGCCGGGACAGGGGGCGCAGATACGCAGTATTTT. Protein product: CASSAGTGGADTQYF.

This clone is a singleton in its sample. This chain joins TRBV11-2 and TRBJ1-1; D is possibly TRBD1 (5 bases). This CDR3 spans 15 amino acids. The V gene's germline CDR1 is SGHAT and CDR2 FQNNGV. The ends were cut back, 1 base at V and 1 base at J, with 10 bases in the middle. The CDR3 is CASSLVAGGNTEAFF. The CDR3 DNA reads TGTGCCAGCAGCTTAGTGGCGGGGGGGAACACTGAAGCTTTCTTT.

This chain uses TRBV12-3 or TRBV12-4 with TRBJ2-1, with a weak D call TRBD1 (5 bases). The CDR3 is made up of 13 amino acids. Trimming cost V 3 bases and J 9 bases, with 12 bases left between them. CDR3 nucleotides: TGTGCCAGCAGTTTGAAACAGGCTAGTGAGCAGTTCTTC. Translated: CASSLKQASEQFF.

The chain joins TRBV7-2 to TRBJ1-6, with D possibly being TRBD1 (6 bases). The germline V and J ends were trimmed by 1 base and 5 bases, with 12 bases remaining between them. This CDR3 comprises 16 residues. The germline V gene has CDR1 SGHTA and CDR2 FQGNSA. CDR3 protein: CASSLVGGTNNSPLHF. The CDR3 coding sequence is TGTGCCAGCAGCTTAGTGGGAGGGACAAATAATTCACCCCTCCACTTT.

The chain uses TRBV7-2 and TRBJ2-1; 8 bases are shared with TRBD1. This CDR3 is 15 amino acids long. With 5 bases clipped from V and 1 base from J, the junction kept 4 bases outside the gene matches. Per the germline V gene, CDR1 is SGHTA and CDR2 is FQGNSA. The CDR3 region has the DNA TGTGCCAGCAGCACCGACAGGGGTTCCTACAATGAGCAGTTCTTC. It codes for CASSTDRGSYNEQFF. Supplemented by reference TRBV7-2 and TRBJ2-1, the full variable domain reads GAGVSQSPSNKVTEKGKDVELRCDPISGHTALYWYRQSLGQGLEFLIYFQGNSAPDKSGLPSDRFSAERTGGSVSTLTIQRTQQEDSAVYLCASSTDRGSYNEQFFGPGTRLTVL.

The rearrangement joins TRBV11-2 to TRBJ1-4; D is perhaps TRBD1 (6 bases). Deletions cut 7 bases from V and 7 bases from J, with 28 bases between. The CDR3 totals 18 residues. Germline values: CDR1 SGHAT, CDR2 FQNNGV. The CDR3 DNA reads TGTGCCAGCAACCCCGGCAGGGGAAGGCGGCATTGGGGTGAAAAACTGTTTTTT. Its translation is CASNPGRGRRHWGEKLFF.

The chain carries TRBV7-2 and TRBJ1-6, with D possibly TRBD1 on 6 matching bases. Trimming removed 5 bases at V and 9 bases at J, with 14 bases between. The CDR3 is made up of 14 amino acids. Germline V gene lookup returns CDR1 SGHTA and CDR2 FQGNSA. The CDR3 spells CASSPGQNVSPLHF. The DNA of the CDR3 is TGTGCCAGCAGCCCCGGACAGAATGTTTCACCCCTCCACTTT. Full variable domain (remainder filled in from reference TRBV7-2 and TRBJ1-6): GAGVSQSPSNKVTEKGKDVELRCDPISGHTALYWYRQSLGQGLEFLIYFQGNSAPDKSGLPSDRFSAERTGGSVSTLTIQRTQQEDSAVYLCASSPGQNVSPLHFGNGTRLTVT.

The V and J genes are TRBV3-1 (or the pseudogene TRBV3-2) and TRBJ2-1; TRBD1 aligns across 10 bases. Germline lookup yields CDR1 LGHDT and CDR2 YNNKEL (reference sequence). This CDR3 comprises 16 residues. V gave up 2 bases and J gave up 6 bases; unmatched junction bases: 7. CDR3 coding DNA: TGTGCCAGCAGCCAAACGCGGAGACAGGGGGCCAATGAGCAGTTCTTC. Its translation is CASSQTRRQGANEQFF.

This clone was detected a few times. CDR3 sequence: CASSDRGNQPQHF. Here the CDR3 DNA reads TGTGCCAGCAGTGACAGGGGGAATCAGCCCCAGCATTTT. The chain joins TRBV6-1 to TRBJ1-5, with 7 bases identical to TRBD1. This CDR3 comprises 13 residues. V trimming: 3 bases; J trimming: 4 bases; junction bases outside the gene matches: 0. Germline-derived CDR1 and CDR2 are MNHNS and SASEGT.

V and J are TRBV4-1 and TRBJ2-1, with no clear D. Trimming cost V 4 bases and J 5 bases, with 12 bases left between them. Germline CDR1 is MGHRA and CDR2 is YSYEKL. This CDR3 has 14 amino acids. CDR3 DNA: TGCGCCAGCAGCCCCCACCGAGCGCACAATGAGCAGTTCTTC. As protein: CASSPHRAHNEQFF.

This clone was detected once. The chain combines TRBV24-1 with TRBJ1-2; TRBD1 agrees at 10 bases. CDR1 and CDR2 from the germline V gene are KGHDR and SFDVKD. V dropped 3 bases and J dropped 6; count of bases not matched to a gene: 6. The CDR3 loop spans 15 amino acids. CDR3 region: CATSDNTGTGDGYTF. Written as DNA, the CDR3 is TGTGCCACCAGTGATAACACCGGGACAGGGGATGGCTACACCTTC.

The chain uses TRBV5-1 and TRBJ2-2; TRBD2 matches at 9 bases. The germline gives CDR1 SGHRS, CDR2 YFSETQ. The J segment lost 1 base and the V segment lost 4 bases, leaving 2 bases of the junction unmatched. This CDR3 comprises 15 residues. Here the CDR3 reads CASSLAGMNTGELFF. The CDR3 DNA reads as TGCGCCAGCAGCCTAGCGGGGATGAACACCGGGGAGCTGTTTTTT.

The chain couples TRBV9 to TRBJ2-2; perhaps TRBD2 as D (6 bases). V gave up 3 bases and J gave up 0 bases, with 6 bases separating them. CDR1 is SGDLS, CDR2 YYNGEE, per germline. The length of the CDR3 is 14 residues. The chain's CDR3 is CASSGLANTGELFF. The CDR3 bases are TGTGCCAGCAGCGGACTAGCGAACACCGGGGAGCTGTTTTTT.

The chain is built from TRBV12-3 or TRBV12-4 and TRBJ1-1; D not certain. Deletions cut 2 bases from V and 3 bases from J, with 7 bases between. The CDR3 spans 13 residues. CDR3 nucleotide sequence: TGTGCCAGCAGTTTAATTTCTGACACTGAAGCTTTCTTT. As protein: CASSLISDTEAFF.

The V and J genes are TRBV7-2 and TRBJ1-2, with D tentatively TRBD1 (6 bases). Trimming pared 1 base from V and 2 bases from J, leaving 8 bases between. This CDR3 comprises 14 residues. Germline CDR1 SGHTA, CDR2 FQGNSA. CDR3 amino acids: CASSLGQGNYGYTF. The CDR3 DNA follows: TGTGCCAGCAGCTTAGGCCAGGGGAACTATGGCTACACCTTC.

V is TRBV9 and J is TRBJ2-3; D is possibly TRBD1 (6 bases). CDR1 and CDR2 from the germline V gene are SGDLS and YYNGEE. Trimming took 0 bases from V and 2 from J, leaving 10 bases between them. The CDR3 spans 15 residues. The CDR3 DNA is TGTGCCAGCAGCGTAGGGGACACAGACACAGATACGCAGTATTTT. It encodes CASSVGDTDTDTQYF.

J is TRBJ1-2 and V is TRBV4-2, with 10 bases matching TRBD1. CDR3 length: 15 residues. Germline values: CDR1 LGHNA, CDR2 YNFKEQ. Germline trimming cut 5 bases from V and 3 bases from J; bases unmatched to any gene: 6. The CDR3 loop is CASSTRQGADYGYTF. CDR3 DNA: TGTGCCAGCAGCACCCGACAGGGGGCCGACTATGGCTACACCTTC.

The chain combines TRBV7-2 with TRBJ2-5; D is possibly TRBD1 (5 bases). Germline values: CDR1 SGHTA, CDR2 FQGNSA. With 2 bases removed from V and 6 bases from J, the gap between germline ends came to 13 bases. The CDR3 is made up of 14 amino acids. Here the CDR3 reads CASSLWQGEQTQYF. CDR3 sequence (DNA): TGTGCCAGCAGCTTATGGCAGGGCGAACAGACCCAGTACTTC.

This chain links TRBV9 with TRBJ2-2, with 7 positions matching TRBD1. This CDR3 is 14 amino acids long. The V gene's germline CDR1 is SGDLS and CDR2 YYNGEE. Trimming took 6 bases from V and 3 from J; bases not matched to a gene: 5. The CDR3 here is CASTRGSDTGELFF. CDR3 nucleotide sequence: TGTGCCAGCACCAGGGGGTCGGACACCGGGGAGCTGTTTTTT.

The rearrangement joins TRBV5-5 to TRBJ1-1; 7 bases map to TRBD1. The ends lost 3 bases at V and 0 bases at J; junction bases unmatched: 8. CDR3 length: 16 residues. In germline, CDR1 is SGHKS, CDR2 YYEKEE (reference sequence). The CDR3 coding sequence is TGTGCCAGCAGCTCCAGGGGGGAGGTGATGAACACTGAAGCTTTCTTT. Its protein product is CASSSRGEVMNTEAFF.

The chain carries TRBV5-5 and TRBJ1-1; D is uncertain. Trimming pared 0 bases from V and 7 bases from J, leaving 13 bases between. The CDR3 contains 14 residues. Germline values: CDR1 SGHKS, CDR2 YYEKEE (reference sequence). In DNA form, the CDR3 reads TGTGCCAGCAGCTTGGCCCTCCAGGATAATGAAGCTTTCTTT. Protein: CASSLALQDNEAFF.